This T cell receptor beta chain was recorded in a study of early T cells in non-severe SARS-CoV-2 infection. Broader study findings: Matching with VDJdb favored anti-spike CD8 responses (missing private and CD4 specificities).

The CDR3 runs to 12 residues. Per germline, CDR1 SGHTA and CDR2 FQGTGA. With 5 bases removed from V and 7 bases from J, the gap between germline ends came to 8 bases. In its sample, this clonotype was seen many times. Its target is unknown. The protocol attached unique molecular identifiers to individual cDNA molecules. TCRdb reprocessed the 5' RACE reads via MiXCR and lists one record per CDR3 protein. The table lists 15,000 to 20,000 distinct CDR3 sequences, approximately 5.6% of them singletons. The chain carries TRBV7-3 and TRBJ2-2; D not resolved. This TCR derives from an adult who was a healthcare worker with PCR-confirmed SARS-CoV-2 infection or an uninfected control (not recorded which). The source material was whole blood. The CDR3: CASSPFGGELFF. The CDR3 region has the DNA TGTGCCAGCAGCCCTTTTGGCGGGGAGCTGTTTTTT. Full variable domain (outside the CDR3, taken from reference TRBV7-3 and TRBJ2-2): GAGVSQTPSNKVTEKGKYVELRCDPISGHTALYWYRQSLGQGPEFLIYFQGTGAADDSGLPNDRFFAVRPEGSVSTLKIQRTERGDSAVYLCASSPFGGELFFGEGSRLTVL.